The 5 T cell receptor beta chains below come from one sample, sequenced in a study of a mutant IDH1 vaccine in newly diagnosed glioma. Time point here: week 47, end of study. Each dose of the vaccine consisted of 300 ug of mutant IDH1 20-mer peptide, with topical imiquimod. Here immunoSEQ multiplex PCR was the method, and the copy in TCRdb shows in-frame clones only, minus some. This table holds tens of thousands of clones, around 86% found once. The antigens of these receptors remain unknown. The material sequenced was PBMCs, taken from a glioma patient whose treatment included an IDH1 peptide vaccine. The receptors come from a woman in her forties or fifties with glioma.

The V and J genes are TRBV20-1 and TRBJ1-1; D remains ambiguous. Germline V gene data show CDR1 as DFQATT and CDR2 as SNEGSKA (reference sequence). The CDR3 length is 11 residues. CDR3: CSAERNTEAFF. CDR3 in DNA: TGCAGCGCCGAGAGGAACACTGAAGCTTTCTTT.

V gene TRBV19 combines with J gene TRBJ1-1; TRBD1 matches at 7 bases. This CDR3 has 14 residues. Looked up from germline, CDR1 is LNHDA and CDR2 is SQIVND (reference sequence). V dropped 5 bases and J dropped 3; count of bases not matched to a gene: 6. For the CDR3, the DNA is TGTGCCAGTAGTTCAATTGACAGGGACACTGAAGCTTTCTTT. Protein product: CASSSIDRDTEAFF.

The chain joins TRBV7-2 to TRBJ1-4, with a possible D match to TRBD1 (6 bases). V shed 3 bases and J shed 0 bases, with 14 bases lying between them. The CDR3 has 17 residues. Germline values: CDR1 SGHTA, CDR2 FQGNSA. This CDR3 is CASSLRTARATNEKLFF. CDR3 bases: TGTGCCAGCAGCTTGAGGACAGCTCGCGCAACTAATGAAAAACTGTTTTTT.

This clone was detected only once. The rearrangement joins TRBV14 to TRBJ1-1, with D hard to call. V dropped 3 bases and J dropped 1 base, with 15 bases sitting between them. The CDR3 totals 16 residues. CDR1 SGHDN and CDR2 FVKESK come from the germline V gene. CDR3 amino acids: CASSHIRALGNTEAFF. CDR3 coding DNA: TGTGCCAGCAGCCACATTAGGGCCCTGGGGAACACTGAAGCTTTCTTT.

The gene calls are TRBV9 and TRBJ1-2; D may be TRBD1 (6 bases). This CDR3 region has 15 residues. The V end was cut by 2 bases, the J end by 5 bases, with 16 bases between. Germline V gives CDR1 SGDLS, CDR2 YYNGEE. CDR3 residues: CASSVGIQGGYGYTF. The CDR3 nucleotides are TGTGCCAGCAGCGTTGGCATACAGGGTGGTTATGGCTACACCTTC.